One and the same sample provided the 6 T cell receptor beta chains below, sequenced in a study of shared clonotypes between healthy human individuals. Terminally differentiated effector memory CD45RA+ cells were excluded from the naive CD8 cells, which were CD45RO-negative and positively selected for CCR7. The assay was immunoSEQ multiplex PCR, and TCRdb's table has in-frame clones only and misses some. The sample holds roughly 2,000,000 clones, over 85% seen once. Material: naive CD8+ T cells from PBMCs. The receptors shown here come from a man aged 18 to 30 in good health. Some clones in this sample may be carry-over from other donors' samples.

The chain joins TRBV14 to TRBJ2-7; 7 positions agree with TRBD1. CDR3 length equals 16 residues. Germline values: CDR1 SGHDN, CDR2 FVKESK. Trimming removed 1 base from V and 1 base from J; junction bases left unmatched: 7. The DNA for the CDR3 is TGTGCCAGCAGCCAAGGGCCAGGGGGTGTTTCCTACGAGCAGTACTTC. Residues: CASSQGPGGVSYEQYF.

Worth noting for this clone: One end of the junction is discordant with germline, which a read error may explain. This sample includes further DNA sequences coding for the same CDR3. The rearrangement joins TRBV30 to TRBJ2-7, with D tentatively TRBD1 (5 bases). The CDR3 spans 16 residues. Per the germline V gene, CDR1 is GTSNPN and CDR2 is SVGIG (reference sequence). The CDR3 bases are TGCGCCTGGAGCTTTAATCCGGGCCCCAAGGGGTACGAGCAGTACTTC. This sequence encodes CAWSFNPGPKGYEQYF.

The genes are TRBV28 and TRBJ1-1; D not resolved. V gave up 3 bases and J gave up 5 bases, with 13 bases separating them. The germline V gene encodes CDR1 MDHEN and CDR2 SYDVKM. This CDR3 has 14 residues. This chain's CDR3 is CASSLEGYVTEAFF. Here the CDR3 DNA reads TGTGCCAGCAGTTTGGAAGGGTATGTTACTGAAGCTTTCTTT.

V and J are TRBV5-4 and TRBJ2-7, with D maybe TRBD2 (5 bases). V was cut by 1 base and J by 7 bases, with 18 bases left in between. CDR1 SGHNT and CDR2 YYREEE come from the germline V gene (reference sequence). This CDR3 spans 15 amino acids. The chain's CDR3 is CASSLKDSPPWEQYF. CDR3 nucleotide sequence: TGTGCCAGCAGCTTGAAGGACTCCCCACCGTGGGAGCAGTACTTC.

This clone was seen once. The chain combines TRBV5-4 with TRBJ2-7; a weak D match, TRBD2 (6 bases). The germline CDR1 and CDR2 sequences are SGHNT and YYREEE (reference sequence). The length of the CDR3 is 14 residues. Trimming pared 3 bases from V and 2 bases from J, leaving 12 bases between. For the CDR3, the DNA is TGTGCCAGCAGCTCGTGGACGGGAGCCTACGAGCAGTACTTC. Protein: CASSSWTGAYEQYF. Together with reference TRBV5-4 and TRBJ2-7, the CDR3 gives the full variable domain: ETGVTQSPTHLIKTRGQQVTLRCSSQSGHNTVSWYQQALGQGPQFIFQYYREEENGRGNFPPRFSGLQFPNYSSELNVNALELDDSALYLCASSSWTGAYEQYFGPGTRLTVT.

This clone was seen a single time. The chain uses TRBV6-1 and TRBJ1-3; D unresolved. The CDR3 extends over 15 amino acids. Trimming took off 4 bases at V and 0 bases at J, with 10 bases between the two ends. Germline V CDR1 and CDR2: MNHNS, SASEGT. In DNA form, the CDR3 reads TGTGCCAGCAGTGTGGAGTATACCTCTGGAAACACCATATATTTT. This gives the protein CASSVEYTSGNTIYF.